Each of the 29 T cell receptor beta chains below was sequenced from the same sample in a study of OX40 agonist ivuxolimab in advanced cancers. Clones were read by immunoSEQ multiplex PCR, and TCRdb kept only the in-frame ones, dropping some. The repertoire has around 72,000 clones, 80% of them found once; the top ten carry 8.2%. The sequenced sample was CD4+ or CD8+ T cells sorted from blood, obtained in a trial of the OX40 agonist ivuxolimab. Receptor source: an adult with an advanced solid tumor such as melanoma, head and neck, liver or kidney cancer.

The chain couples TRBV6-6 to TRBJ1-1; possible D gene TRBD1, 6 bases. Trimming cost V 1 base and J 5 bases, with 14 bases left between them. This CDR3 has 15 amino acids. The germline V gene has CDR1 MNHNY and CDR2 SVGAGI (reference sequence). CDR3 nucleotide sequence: TGTGCCAGCAGTTACTTCAGGGTTAGGGGGACTGAAGCTTTCTTT. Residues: CASSYFRVRGTEAFF.

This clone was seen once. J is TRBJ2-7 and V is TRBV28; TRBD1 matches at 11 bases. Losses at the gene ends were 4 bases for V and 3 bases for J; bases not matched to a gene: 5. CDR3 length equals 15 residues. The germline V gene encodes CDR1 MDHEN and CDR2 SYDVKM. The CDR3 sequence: CASSSAGTGGYEQYF. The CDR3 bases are TGTGCCAGCAGTTCGGCCGGGACAGGGGGCTACGAGCAGTACTTC.

The CDR3 sequence: CASSEASGPLGETQYF. The CDR3 DNA is TGTGCCAGCAGTGAAGCTAGCGGCCCTCTAGGGGAGACCCAGTACTTC. The chain uses TRBV2 and TRBJ2-5; a possible D gene is TRBD2 (6 bases). The CDR3 is 16 residues long. The germline V gene has CDR1 SNHLY and CDR2 FYNNEI. Deletions cut 0 bases from V and 5 bases from J, with 16 bases between.

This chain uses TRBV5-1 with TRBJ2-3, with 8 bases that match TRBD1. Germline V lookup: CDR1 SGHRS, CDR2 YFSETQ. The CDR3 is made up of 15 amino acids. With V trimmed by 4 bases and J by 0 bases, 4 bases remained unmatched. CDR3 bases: TGCGCCAGCAGCGAAGGACAGGGTAGCACAGATACGCAGTATTTT. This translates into CASSEGQGSTDTQYF. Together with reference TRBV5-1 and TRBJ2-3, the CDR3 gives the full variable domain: KAGVTQTPRYLIKTRGQQVTLSCSPISGHRSVSWYQQTPGQGLQFLFEYFSETQRNKGNFPGRFSGRQFSNSRSEMNVSTLELGDSALYLCASSEGQGSTDTQYFGPGTRLTVL.

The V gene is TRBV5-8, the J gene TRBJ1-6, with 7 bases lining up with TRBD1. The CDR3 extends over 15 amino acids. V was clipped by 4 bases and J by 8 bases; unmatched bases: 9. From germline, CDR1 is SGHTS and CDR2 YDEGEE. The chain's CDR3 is CASSRTGAFDSPLHF. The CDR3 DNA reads TGTGCCAGCAGCCGCACAGGGGCTTTTGATTCACCCCTCCACTTT.

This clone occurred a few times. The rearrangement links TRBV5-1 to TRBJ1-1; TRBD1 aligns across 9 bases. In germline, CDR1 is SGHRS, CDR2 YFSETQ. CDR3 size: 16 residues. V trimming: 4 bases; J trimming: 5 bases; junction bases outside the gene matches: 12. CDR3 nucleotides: TGCGCCAGCAGCCCTACAGGGGGCGGTATGAGGACTGAAGCTTTCTTT. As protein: CASSPTGGGMRTEAFF.

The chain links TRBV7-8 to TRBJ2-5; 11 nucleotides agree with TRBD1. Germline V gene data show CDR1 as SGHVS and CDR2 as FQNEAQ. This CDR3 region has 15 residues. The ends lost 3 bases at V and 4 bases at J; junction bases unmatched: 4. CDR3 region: CASSFWTGGPETQYF. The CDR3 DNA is TGTGCCAGCAGCTTTTGGACAGGGGGCCCAGAGACCCAGTACTTC.

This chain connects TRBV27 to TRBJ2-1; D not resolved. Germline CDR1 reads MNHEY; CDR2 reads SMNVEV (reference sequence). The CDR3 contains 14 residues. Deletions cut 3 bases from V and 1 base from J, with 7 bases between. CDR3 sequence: CASSFGRSYNEQFF. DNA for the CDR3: TGTGCCAGCAGTTTCGGACGGTCCTACAATGAGCAGTTCTTC.

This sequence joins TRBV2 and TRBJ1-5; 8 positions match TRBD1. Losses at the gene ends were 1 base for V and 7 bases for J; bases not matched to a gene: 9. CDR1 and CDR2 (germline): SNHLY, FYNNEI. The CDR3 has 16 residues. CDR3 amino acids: CASSEGGRGPGQPQHF. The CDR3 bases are TGTGCCAGCAGTGAAGGGGGCAGGGGGCCGGGGCAGCCCCAGCATTTT.

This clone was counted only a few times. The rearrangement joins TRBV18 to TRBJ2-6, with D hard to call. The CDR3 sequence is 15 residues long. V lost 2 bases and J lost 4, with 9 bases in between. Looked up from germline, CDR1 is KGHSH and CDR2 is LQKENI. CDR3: CASSPSLTGANVLTF. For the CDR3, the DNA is TGTGCCAGCTCACCATCCTTAACGGGGGCCAACGTCCTGACTTTC.

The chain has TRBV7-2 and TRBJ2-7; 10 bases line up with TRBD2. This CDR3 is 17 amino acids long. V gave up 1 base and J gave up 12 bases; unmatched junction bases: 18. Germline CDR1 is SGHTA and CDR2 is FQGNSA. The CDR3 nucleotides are TGTGCCAGCAGCTTAGGGACCGGACTAGCGGAGCCCTCAAGGGGGTACTTC. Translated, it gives CASSLGTGLAEPSRGYF.

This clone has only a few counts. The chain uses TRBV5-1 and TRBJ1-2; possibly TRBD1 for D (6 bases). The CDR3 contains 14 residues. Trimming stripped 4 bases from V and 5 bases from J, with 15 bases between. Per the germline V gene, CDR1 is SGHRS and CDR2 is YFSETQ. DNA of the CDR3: TGCGCCAGCAGCCCAAGGACAGAGGGGTATGGCTACACCTTC. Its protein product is CASSPRTEGYGYTF.

The CDR3 loop is CASRDTRNEQFF. CDR3 DNA: TGTGCCAGCCGGGACACCCGAAATGAGCAGTTCTTC. The genes are TRBV6-4 and TRBJ2-1; D perhaps matches TRBD1 (6 bases). Deletions cut 8 bases from V and 7 bases from J, with 12 bases between. Germline V gene lookup returns CDR1 MRHNA and CDR2 SNTAGT. The CDR3 runs to 12 residues.

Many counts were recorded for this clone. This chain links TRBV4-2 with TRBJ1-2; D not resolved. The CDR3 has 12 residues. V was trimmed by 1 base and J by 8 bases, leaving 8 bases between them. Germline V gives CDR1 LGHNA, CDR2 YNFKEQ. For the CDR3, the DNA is TGTGCCAGCAGCCAAGCCCAAAGCGGCTACACCTTC. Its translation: CASSQAQSGYTF.

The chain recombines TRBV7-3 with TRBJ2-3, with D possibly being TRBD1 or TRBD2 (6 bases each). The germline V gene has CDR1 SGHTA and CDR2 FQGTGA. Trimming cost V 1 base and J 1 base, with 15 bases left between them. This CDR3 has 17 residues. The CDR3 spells CASSLKGGGGGTDTQYF. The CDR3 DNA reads TGTGCCAGCAGCTTAAAAGGAGGGGGAGGTGGCACAGATACGCAGTATTTT.

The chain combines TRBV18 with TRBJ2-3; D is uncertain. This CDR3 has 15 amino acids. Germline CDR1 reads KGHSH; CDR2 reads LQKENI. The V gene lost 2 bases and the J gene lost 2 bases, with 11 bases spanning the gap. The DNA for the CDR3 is TGTGCCAGCTCACCAAATGGACCGAACACAGATACGCAGTATTTT. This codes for CASSPNGPNTDTQYF.

The CDR3 region is CASSLAGQGYEQYF. The CDR3 nucleotides read TGTGCCAGCAGCTTAGCGGGACAGGGGTACGAGCAGTACTTC. The gene calls are TRBV7-8 and TRBJ2-7; TRBD1 matches 10 bases. The CDR3 covers 14 residues. J lost 4 bases, V lost 0 bases, and 0 bases had no gene match. The germline gives CDR1 SGHVS, CDR2 FQNEAQ.

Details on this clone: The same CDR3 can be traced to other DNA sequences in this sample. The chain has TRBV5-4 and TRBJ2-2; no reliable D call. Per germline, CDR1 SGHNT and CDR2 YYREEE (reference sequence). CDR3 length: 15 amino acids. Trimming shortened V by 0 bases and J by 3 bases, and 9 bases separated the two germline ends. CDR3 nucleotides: TGTGCCAGCAGCTTGGGGCTAGTTGACACCGGGGAGCTGTTTTTT. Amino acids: CASSLGLVDTGELFF.

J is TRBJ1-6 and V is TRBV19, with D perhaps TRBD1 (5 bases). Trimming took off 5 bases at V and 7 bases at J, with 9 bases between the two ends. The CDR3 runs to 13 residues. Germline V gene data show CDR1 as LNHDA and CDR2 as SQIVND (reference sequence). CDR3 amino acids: CASSVGGNSPLHF. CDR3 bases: TGTGCCAGTAGTGTCGGGGGGAATTCACCCCTCCACTTT.

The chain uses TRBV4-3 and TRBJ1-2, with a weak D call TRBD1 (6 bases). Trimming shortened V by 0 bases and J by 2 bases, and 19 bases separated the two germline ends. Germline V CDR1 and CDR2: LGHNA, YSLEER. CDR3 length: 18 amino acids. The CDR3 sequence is CASSQDRLGGTFNYGYTF. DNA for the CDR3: TGCGCCAGCAGCCAAGACCGTTTGGGGGGCACATTCAACTATGGCTACACCTTC.

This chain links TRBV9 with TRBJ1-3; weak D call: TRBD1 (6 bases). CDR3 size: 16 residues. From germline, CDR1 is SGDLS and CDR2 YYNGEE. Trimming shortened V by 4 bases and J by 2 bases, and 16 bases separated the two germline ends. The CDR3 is CASSSRSQGAGNTIYF. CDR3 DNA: TGTGCCAGCAGCTCCCGCTCACAGGGTGCTGGAAACACCATATATTTT.

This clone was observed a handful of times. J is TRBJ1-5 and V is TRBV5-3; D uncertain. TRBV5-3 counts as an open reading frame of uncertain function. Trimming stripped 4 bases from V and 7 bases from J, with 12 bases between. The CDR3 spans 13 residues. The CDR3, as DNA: TGTGCCAGAAGCCGAAGCTTGGGGCAGCCCCAGCATTTT. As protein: CARSRSLGQPQHF.

The CDR3 sequence is CASSFRGLAETQYF. CDR3 DNA sequence: TGTGCCAGCAGTTTCCGAGGACTCGCAGAGACCCAGTACTTC. This rearrangement joins TRBV27 to TRBJ2-5; D is possibly TRBD2 (5 bases). The CDR3 has 14 amino acids. The V end lost 3 bases, the J end lost 4 bases, and 12 bases lay between the germline ends. The V gene's germline CDR1 is MNHEY and CDR2 SMNVEV (reference sequence).

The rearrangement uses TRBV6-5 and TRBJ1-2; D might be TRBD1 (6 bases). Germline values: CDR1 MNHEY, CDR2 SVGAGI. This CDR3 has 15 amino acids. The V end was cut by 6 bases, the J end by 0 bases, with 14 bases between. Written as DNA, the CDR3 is TGTGCCAGCAGACTCTACGGGGGCCCTAACTATGGCTACACCTTC. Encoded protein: CASRLYGGPNYGYTF.

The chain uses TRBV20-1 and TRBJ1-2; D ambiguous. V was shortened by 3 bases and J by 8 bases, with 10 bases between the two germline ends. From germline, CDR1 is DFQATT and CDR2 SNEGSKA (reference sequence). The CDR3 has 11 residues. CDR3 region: CSASGPGGYTF. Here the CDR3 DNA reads TGCAGTGCTAGTGGTCCGGGCGGCTACACCTTC.

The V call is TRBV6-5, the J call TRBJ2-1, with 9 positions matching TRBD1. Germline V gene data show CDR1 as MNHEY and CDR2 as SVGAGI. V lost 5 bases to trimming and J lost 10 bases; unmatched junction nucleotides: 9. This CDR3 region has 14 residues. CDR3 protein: CASSLQGAGVEQFF. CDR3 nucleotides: TGTGCCAGCAGTCTACAGGGGGCAGGGGTCGAGCAGTTCTTC.

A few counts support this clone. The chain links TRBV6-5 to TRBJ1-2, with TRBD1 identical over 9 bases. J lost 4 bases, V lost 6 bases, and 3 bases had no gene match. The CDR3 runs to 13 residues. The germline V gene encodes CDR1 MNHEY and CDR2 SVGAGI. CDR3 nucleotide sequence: TGTGCCAGCAGCCGGGACAGGGTCTATGGCTACACCTTC. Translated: CASSRDRVYGYTF.

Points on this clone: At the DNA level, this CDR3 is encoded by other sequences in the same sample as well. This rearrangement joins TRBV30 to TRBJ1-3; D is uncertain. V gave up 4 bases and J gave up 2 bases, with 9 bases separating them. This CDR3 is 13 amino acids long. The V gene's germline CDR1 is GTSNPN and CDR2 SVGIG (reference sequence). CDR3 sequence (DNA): TGTGCCTGGACTCCGGGCCCTGGAAACACCATATATTTT. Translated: CAWTPGPGNTIYF.

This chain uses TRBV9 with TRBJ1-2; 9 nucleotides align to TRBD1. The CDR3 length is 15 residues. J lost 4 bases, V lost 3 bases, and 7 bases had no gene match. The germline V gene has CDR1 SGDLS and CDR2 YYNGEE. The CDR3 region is CASSATGQGPYGYTF. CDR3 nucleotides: TGTGCCAGCAGCGCAACGGGACAGGGCCCCTATGGCTACACCTTC.